This T cell receptor (beta chain) was sequenced for a study of blood T cell repertoires in COVID-19. Germline values: CDR1 KGHDR, CDR2 SFDVKD. The CDR3 extends over 16 amino acids. The ends lost 3 bases at V and 4 bases at J; junction bases unmatched: 3. Authors' data handling: Reference gene primer amplification in the assay estimated nucleated cell counts. Sequenced by immunoSEQ multiplex PCR; TCRdb stores in-frame clones only, minus some. The V and J calls and clone size were taken over from that table, and D and trimming were inferred from the DNA. The sample includes some 110,000 clones, about 85% seen only once; the top ten take around 3.9%. Regarding this clone: The same CDR3 arises from other DNA sequences in this sample as well.

The chain combines TRBV24-1 with TRBJ2-3, with 13 bases aligning to TRBD2. This sequence was found in a man in his fifties with acute or convalescent COVID-19. The sequenced material came from peripheral blood. The DNA of the CDR3 is TGTGCCACCAGTGATACTAGCGGGGGGGCCCCAGATACGCAGTATTTT. It encodes CATSDTSGGAPDTQYF.